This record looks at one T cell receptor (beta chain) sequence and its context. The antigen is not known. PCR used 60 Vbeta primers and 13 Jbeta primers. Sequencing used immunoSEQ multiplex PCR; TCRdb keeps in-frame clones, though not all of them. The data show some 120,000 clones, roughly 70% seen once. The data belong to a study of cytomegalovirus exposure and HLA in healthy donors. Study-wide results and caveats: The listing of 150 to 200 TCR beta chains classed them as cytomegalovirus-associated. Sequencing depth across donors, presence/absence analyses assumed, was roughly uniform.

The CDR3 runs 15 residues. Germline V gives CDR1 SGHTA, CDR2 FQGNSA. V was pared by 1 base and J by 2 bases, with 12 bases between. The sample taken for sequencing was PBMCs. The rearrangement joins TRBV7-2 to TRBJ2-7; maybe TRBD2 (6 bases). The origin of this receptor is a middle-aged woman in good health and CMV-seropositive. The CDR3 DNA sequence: TGTGCCAGCAGCTTAGTCGCGGGATTGGCCTACGAGCAGTACTTC. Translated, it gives CASSLVAGLAYEQYF.